This section outlines one T cell receptor beta chain sequence together with its context. Germline CDR1 and CDR2: MNHNS and SASEGT. V was cut by 0 bases and J by 5 bases, with 13 bases left in between. The CDR3 totals 15 residues. PCR primers comprised 60 Vbeta and 13 Jbeta primers. This table comes from immunoSEQ multiplex PCR, and its TCRdb copy is limited to in-frame clones, with some not included. This sample has 150,000 to 160,000 clones, with 60% to 85% found just once. This sample is drawn from a study of cytomegalovirus exposure and HLA in healthy donors. The source material was PBMCs. The sequence came from a woman between 40 and 50 years old in good health and CMV-seronegative. This chain joins TRBV6-1 and TRBJ1-2; tentative D call: TRBD1 (5 bases). The CDR3 here is CASSEAKGQGYGYTF. The CDR3 nucleotides read TGTGCCAGCAGTGAAGCCAAGGGGCAAGGGTATGGCTACACCTTC.